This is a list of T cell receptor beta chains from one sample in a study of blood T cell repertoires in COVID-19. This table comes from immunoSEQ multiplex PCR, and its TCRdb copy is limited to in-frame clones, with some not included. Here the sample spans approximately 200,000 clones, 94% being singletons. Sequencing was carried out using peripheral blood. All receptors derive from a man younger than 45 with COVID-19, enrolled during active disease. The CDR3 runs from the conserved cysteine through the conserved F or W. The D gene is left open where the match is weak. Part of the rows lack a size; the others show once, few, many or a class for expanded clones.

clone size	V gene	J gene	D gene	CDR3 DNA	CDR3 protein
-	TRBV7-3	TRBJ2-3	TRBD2	TGTGCCACCGGGGGGGGGCCCACAGATACGCAGTATTTT	CATGGGPTDTQYF
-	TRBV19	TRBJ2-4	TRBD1	TGTGCCAGTAGTATTGCCGGGACAGGGGCCAAAAACATTCAGTACTTC	CASSIAGTGAKNIQYF
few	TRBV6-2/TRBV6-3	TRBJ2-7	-	TGTGCCAGCAGTGTAACCGGGTCTTACGAGCAGTACTTC	CASSVTGSYEQYF
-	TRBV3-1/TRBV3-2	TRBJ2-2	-	TGTGCCAGCAGCCAATTTAGAGGGGGGGCCGGGGAGCTGTTTTTT	CASSQFRGGAGELFF
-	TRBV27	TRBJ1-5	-	TGTGCCAGCAACCCTTACAGCCGGTCCAATCAGCCCCAGCATTTT	CASNPYSRSNQPQHF
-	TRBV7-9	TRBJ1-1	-	TGTGCCAGCAGCTTGAAGAGGCTCACTGAAGCTTTCTTT	CASSLKRLTEAFF
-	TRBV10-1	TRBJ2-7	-	TGCGCCAGCGCCGACAGTCCCTACGAGCAGTACTTC	CASADSPYEQYF
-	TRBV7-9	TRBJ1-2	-	TGTGCCAGCAGCCCAGGAGGGACCTATGGCTACACCTTC	CASSPGGTYGYTF
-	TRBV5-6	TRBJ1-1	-	TGTGCCAGCAGCTTGGAAAACAGGCCGAACACTGAAGCTTTCTTT	CASSLENRPNTEAFF
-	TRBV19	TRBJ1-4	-	TGTGCCAGTAGTACACTCCCCGCAAAACTGTTTTTT	CASSTLPAKLFF
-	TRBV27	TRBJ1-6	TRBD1	TGTGCCAGCAGTTCCGGACAGGGGGAAATTTCACCCCTCCACTTT	CASSSGQGEISPLHF
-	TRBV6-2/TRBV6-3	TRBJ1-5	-	TGTGCCAGCAGCATCGACAGAGACAATAGCAATCAGCCCCAGCATTTT	CASSIDRDNSNQPQHF
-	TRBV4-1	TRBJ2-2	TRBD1	TGCGCCAGCAGCCACCGACGGGACAGATTCGGGGAGCTGTTTTTT	CASSHRRDRFGELFF
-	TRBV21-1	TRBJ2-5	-	TGTGCCAGCAGCAAGGGGGGGTTCCAAGAGACCCAGTACTTC	CASSKGGFQETQYF
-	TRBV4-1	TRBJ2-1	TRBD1	TGCGCCAGCAGCCAAGAGACCGGGACAGGGGACTACAATGAGCAGTTCTTC	CASSQETGTGDYNEQFF
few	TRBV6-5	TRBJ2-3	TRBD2	TGTGCCACCCAGCGGGGGGGCTTTTTCGATACGCAGTATTTT	CATQRGGFFDTQYF
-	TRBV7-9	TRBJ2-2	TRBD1	TGTGCCAGCAGCTTGGGACAGGGAGACACCGGGGAGCTGTTTTTT	CASSLGQGDTGELFF
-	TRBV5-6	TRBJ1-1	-	TGTGCCAGCAGCTTAGACAGAGACACTGAAGCTTTCTTT	CASSLDRDTEAFF
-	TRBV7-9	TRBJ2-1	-	TGTGCCAGCAGCTTAGGCGGGATAGCGATCGATGAGCAGTTCTTC	CASSLGGIAIDEQFF
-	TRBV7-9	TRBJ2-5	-	TGTGCCAGCAGCCCACTGGGCAGCCAGGGAGAGACCCAGTACTTC	CASSPLGSQGETQYF
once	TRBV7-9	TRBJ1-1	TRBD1	TGTGCCAGCAGCCCGGGACAGATCTACACTGAAGCTTTCTTT	CASSPGQIYTEAFF
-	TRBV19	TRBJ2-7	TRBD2	TGTGCCAGTAGTATACGGGGCCTAGCGGGGGGGAGCTCCTACGAGCAGTACTTC	CASSIRGLAGGSSYEQYF
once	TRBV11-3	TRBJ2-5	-	TGTGCCAGCAGCCTAAGGACAGAAGAGACCCAGTACTTC	CASSLRTEETQYF
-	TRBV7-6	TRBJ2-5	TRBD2	TGTGCCAGCAGCTTATCTAGCGGGGGGGCGGCATTTCCCACGACACAAGAGACCCAGTACTTC	CASSLSSGGAAFPTTQETQYF
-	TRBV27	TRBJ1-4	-	TGTGCCAGCAGTTTGCGCTCTCGAGGGACTAATGAAAAACTGTTTTTT	CASSLRSRGTNEKLFF
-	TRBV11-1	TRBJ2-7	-	TGTGCCAGCAGCTTAGCGCAATTGACGGGCGAGCAGTACTTC	CASSLAQLTGEQYF
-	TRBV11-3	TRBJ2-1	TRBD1	TGTGCCAGCAGCTCGTCCGGGACAGGGCTTTCCTACAATGAGCAGTTCTTC	CASSSSGTGLSYNEQFF
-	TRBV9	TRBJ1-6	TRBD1	TGTGCCACCGGACAGGGTTCGGATAATTCACCCCTCCACTTT	CATGQGSDNSPLHF
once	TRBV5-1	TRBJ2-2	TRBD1	TGCGCCAGCAGCCGGGACAGGGAGTCCGGGGAGCTGTTTTTT	CASSRDRESGELFF
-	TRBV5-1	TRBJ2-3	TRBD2	TGCGCCAGCAGCTTGTCAGCGGGATACACAGATACGCAGTATTTT	CASSLSAGYTDTQYF
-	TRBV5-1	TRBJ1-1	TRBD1	TGCGCCAGCAGCTCACAGGGGATCAACACTGAAGCTTTCTTT	CASSSQGINTEAFF
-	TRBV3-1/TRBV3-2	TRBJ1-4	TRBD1	TGTGCCAGCAGGTTAGGGGGCGCTTATACGGAAAAACTGTTTTTT	CASRLGGAYTEKLFF
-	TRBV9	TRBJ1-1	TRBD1	TGTGCCAGCAGCGTAGGGCTCAGGGGGTTTACGGACACTGAAGCTTTCTTT	CASSVGLRGFTDTEAFF
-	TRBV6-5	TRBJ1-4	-	TGTGCCAGCAGGACTACAGGGCGTAATGAAAAACTGTTTTTT	CASRTTGRNEKLFF
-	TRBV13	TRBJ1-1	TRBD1	TGTGCCAGCAGCTTATGGCCAGGGGGCGAGATTGAAGCTTTCTTT	CASSLWPGGEIEAFF
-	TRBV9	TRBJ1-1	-	TGTGCCAGCAGCTTCGGGGAGACTGAAGCTTTCTTT	CASSFGETEAFF
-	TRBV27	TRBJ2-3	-	TGTGCCAGCAAACCGGGGGGCCCAACAGATACGCAGTATTTT	CASKPGGPTDTQYF
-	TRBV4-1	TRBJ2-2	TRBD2	TGCGCCAGCAGCCAAGAAACTAGCGGGGCCGGGGAGCTGTTTTTT	CASSQETSGAGELFF
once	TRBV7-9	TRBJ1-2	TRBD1	TGTGCCAGCAGCTTAAGCGCTGGGGGACAGGAGCTCTCCTATGGCTACACCTTC	CASSLSAGGQELSYGYTF
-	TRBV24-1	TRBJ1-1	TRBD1	TGTGCCACCAACAGGGGGCAAGCTTTCTTT	CATNRGQAFF
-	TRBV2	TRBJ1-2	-	TGTGCCAGCAGTGACCTGGCAGGTCAAGCTAACTATGGCTACACCTTC	CASSDLAGQANYGYTF